The present T cell receptor (beta chain) was sequenced within a study of T cells in Graves' hyperthyroidism and ophthalmopathy. From RNA transcripts, TCR beta CDR3 regions were amplified. The HTBI primer set served for first-round RT-PCR of the TCR CDR3. TCRdb processed the multiplex PCR reads anew with MiXCR; each CDR3 protein has one entry. The sample lists some 600,000 distinct CDR3 sequences, roughly 14% occurring once. This clonotype was counted a few times. Trimming removed 2 bases from V and 3 bases from J; junction bases left unmatched: 6. This CDR3 has 15 residues. Looked up from germline, CDR1 is GTSNPN and CDR2 is SVGIG (reference sequence).

The clonotype was recovered from a woman between 25 and 40 years old with Graves' hyperthyroidism that later progressed to Graves' ophthalmopathy. The specimen was blood. The gene calls are TRBV30 and TRBJ1-5; TRBD1 matches at 8 bases. The CDR3 sequence: CAWSLLDRVNQPQHF. CDR3 sequence (DNA): TGTGCCTGGAGTCTCCTGGACAGGGTCAATCAGCCCCAGCATTTT.